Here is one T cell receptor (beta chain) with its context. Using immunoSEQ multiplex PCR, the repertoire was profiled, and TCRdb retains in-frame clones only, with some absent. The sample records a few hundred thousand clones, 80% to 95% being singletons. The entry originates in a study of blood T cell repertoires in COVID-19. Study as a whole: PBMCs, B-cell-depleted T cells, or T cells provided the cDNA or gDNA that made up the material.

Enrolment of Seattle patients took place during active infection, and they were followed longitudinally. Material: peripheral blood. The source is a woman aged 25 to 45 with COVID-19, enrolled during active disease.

DNA of the CDR3: TGTGCCAGCAGTTACGGGGGGACGGAGCCCCAGGAGACCCAGTACTTC. Its protein product is CASSYGGTEPQETQYF. V and J are TRBV6-5 and TRBJ2-5; possibly TRBD2 for D (6 bases). Trimming took off 2 bases at V and 5 bases at J, with 18 bases between the two ends. CDR3 length equals 16 residues. Germline values: CDR1 MNHEY, CDR2 SVGAGI.